Listed below are T cell receptor beta chains from one sample, sequenced in a study of cytomegalovirus exposure and HLA in healthy donors. Sequenced by immunoSEQ multiplex PCR; TCRdb stores in-frame clones only, minus some. The data show approximately 160,000 clones, roughly 87% seen once. Sequenced: PBMCs. Source of these receptors: a young man in good health and CMV-seropositive. The CDR3 runs from the conserved cysteine through the conserved F or W. The D gene is left open where the match is weak. Size values are once, few and many counts, or a class for expanded clones, and some rows have none.

V gene	clone size	CDR3 length	D gene	J gene	CDR3 protein	CDR3 DNA
TRBV19	once	17	TRBD1	TRBJ1-2	CASSSIPGQGSIYGYTF	TGTGCCAGTAGTAGTATACCGGGACAGGGATCTATCTATGGCTACACCTTC
TRBV30	.	12	.	TRBJ1-3	CAWSVSPDTIYF	TGTGCCTGGAGTGTATCCCCGGACACCATATATTTT
TRBV28	.	15	TRBD1	TRBJ1-5	CASSRPGQGLVTQHF	TGTGCCAGCAGTCGACCGGGACAGGGGCTTGTGACCCAGCATTTT
TRBV28	.	16	TRBD1	TRBJ2-4	CASSLAGGLAKNIQYF	TGTGCCAGCAGTTTAGCAGGGGGCCTTGCCAAAAACATTCAGTACTTC
TRBV7-9	.	16	TRBD2	TRBJ2-7	CASSSPYPTSGYEQYF	TGTGCCAGCAGCTCCCCTTACCCGACTAGCGGTTACGAGCAGTACTTC
TRBV28	.	13	.	TRBJ1-1	CASSPWEGTEAFF	TGTGCCAGCAGTCCGTGGGAGGGCACTGAAGCTTTCTTT
TRBV4-2	.	16	.	TRBJ2-2	CASSQVSQGGTGELFF	TGTGCCAGCAGCCAAGTCTCACAGGGGGGGACCGGGGAGCTGTTTTTT
TRBV28	.	15	.	TRBJ2-7	CASSLFQGLSYEQYF	TGTGCCAGCAGTTTATTTCAGGGACTCTCCTACGAGCAGTACTTC
TRBV18	.	14	.	TRBJ1-5	CASSPGRDNQPQHF	TGTGCCAGCTCACCGGGGAGGGACAATCAGCCCCAGCATTTT
TRBV13	.	15	.	TRBJ2-3	CASSQGQGRIDTQYF	TGTGCCAGCAGCCAAGGGCAGGGAAGGATCGATACGCAGTATTTT
TRBV15	.	16	.	TRBJ1-5	CATSRDLPGGNQPQHF	TGTGCCACCAGCAGAGATCTTCCAGGGGGCAATCAGCCCCAGCATTTT
TRBV19	.	13	.	TRBJ1-1	CASKRGGRTEAFF	TGTGCCAGTAAAAGGGGAGGTCGCACTGAAGCTTTCTTT
TRBV4-1	.	17	TRBD1	TRBJ2-6	CASSHLPGQGQANVLTF	TGCGCCAGCAGCCACCTGCCGGGACAGGGCCAGGCCAACGTCCTGACTTTC
TRBV19	.	15	TRBD1	TRBJ1-5	CASSAGQETYQPQHF	TGTGCCAGTAGTGCGGGACAGGAGACCTATCAGCCCCAGCATTTT
TRBV28	.	14	TRBD1	TRBJ1-6	CASSRDRWGSPLHF	TGTGCCAGCAGCCGGGACAGGTGGGGTTCACCCCTCCACTTT
TRBV5-5	.	16	.	TRBJ2-7	CASTLLTDSLSYEQYF	TGTGCCAGCACCCTTTTAACGGACAGTCTCTCCTACGAGCAGTACTTC
TRBV15	.	15	.	TRBJ1-2	CATSRDSVGNYGYTF	TGTGCCACCAGCAGAGATAGCGTCGGAAACTATGGCTACACCTTC
TRBV6-1	.	17	.	TRBJ2-5	CASSEWPQTYEQETQYF	TGTGCCAGCAGTGAATGGCCACAAACGTACGAACAAGAGACCCAGTACTTC
TRBV6-5	once	14	.	TRBJ2-7	CASSYSNLVYEQYF	TGTGCCAGCAGTTACTCCAACCTGGTCTACGAGCAGTACTTC
TRBV19	.	15	TRBD2	TRBJ2-3	CATQTGTSESDTQYF	TGTGCCACTCAGACCGGGACTAGCGAGTCAGATACGCAGTATTTT
TRBV27	.	14	TRBD1	TRBJ1-2	CASSLWGQENGYTF	TGTGCCAGCAGTTTATGGGGACAGGAGAATGGCTACACCTTC
TRBV15	once	15	.	TRBJ1-1	CATSRSSLRGTEAFF	TGTGCCACCAGCAGATCAAGTCTCCGGGGCACTGAAGCTTTCTTT
TRBV29-1	.	13	TRBD1	TRBJ2-3	CSVEGGQSDTQYF	TGCAGCGTTGAAGGGGGACAGTCAGATACGCAGTATTTT
TRBV30	.	15	TRBD1	TRBJ2-2	CAWLTGGLNTGELFF	TGTGCCTGGCTGACAGGGGGGCTGAACACCGGGGAGCTGTTTTTT
TRBV7-9	.	15	.	TRBJ1-2	CASSFSGARGYGYTF	TGTGCCAGCAGTTTTTCAGGAGCTAGGGGCTATGGCTACACCTTC
TRBV6-1	.	14	.	TRBJ2-6	CAGKRDSGANGLTF	TGTGCCGGCAAACGGGACTCTGGGGCCAACGGCCTGACTTTC
TRBV28	.	15	.	TRBJ1-5	CASSFLSFGYRPQHF	TGTGCCAGCAGTTTTTTGTCGTTCGGTTATAGGCCCCAGCATTTT
TRBV5-1	.	15	.	TRBJ1-1	CASSSLTGMNTEAFF	TGCGCCAGCAGCTCCCTGACAGGAATGAACACTGAAGCTTTCTTT
TRBV6-6	.	15	.	TRBJ2-5	CASRTGEKGRETQYF	TGTGCCAGCAGAACGGGGGAGAAGGGAAGAGAGACCCAGTACTTC
TRBV2	.	15	.	TRBJ1-4	CASSEVVQGPEKLFF	TGTGCCAGCAGTGAAGTGGTTCAGGGCCCAGAAAAACTGTTTTTT
TRBV6-5	.	15	.	TRBJ2-1	CASSYETAGLNEQFF	TGTGCCAGCAGTTACGAGACAGCTGGTCTCAATGAGCAGTTCTTC
TRBV19	.	14	.	TRBJ1-3	CASSSPGQGNTIYF	TGTGCCAGTAGTTCACCGGGACAAGGAAACACCATATATTTT
TRBV9	.	15	.	TRBJ2-3	CASSVGWQIADTQYF	TGTGCCAGCAGCGTAGGGTGGCAGATCGCAGATACGCAGTATTTT
TRBV4-1	.	16	TRBD1	TRBJ1-6	CASSERGQGYNSPLHF	TGCGCCAGCAGCGAGCGAGGACAGGGTTATAATTCACCCCTCCACTTT
TRBV7-9	.	14	.	TRBJ2-2	CASSPSGNTGELFF	TGTGCCAGCAGCCCAAGCGGGAACACCGGGGAGCTGTTTTTT
TRBV5-1	.	16	TRBD1	TRBJ2-3	CASSLAGQGFTDTQYF	TGCGCCAGCAGCTTGGCGGGACAGGGGTTCACAGATACGCAGTATTTT
TRBV5-1	.	14	.	TRBJ2-5	CASSLLAGQETQYF	TGCGCCAGCAGCTTGTTGGCAGGCCAAGAGACCCAGTACTTC
TRBV5-1	.	17	TRBD2	TRBJ2-3	CASSLLVSGSPADTQYF	TGCGCCAGCAGCTTGCTAGTTAGCGGGAGTCCCGCAGATACGCAGTATTTT
TRBV7-9	few	14	.	TRBJ2-1	CASSLLALYNEQFF	TGTGCCAGCAGCCTTCTAGCGCTATACAATGAGCAGTTCTTC
TRBV7-2	.	14	TRBD1	TRBJ2-5	CASSTRTGRETQYF	TGTGCCAGCAGCACGAGGACAGGCAGGGAGACCCAGTACTTC
TRBV11-2	few	15	TRBD2	TRBJ2-1	CASSSGLAGGDEQFF	TGTGCCAGCAGCTCCGGGTTAGCGGGAGGCGATGAGCAGTTCTTC